This T cell receptor (beta chain) was found in a study of blood T cells in healthy people across ages (dated by TCRdb to about 2015). Background on the whole study: In model experiments, template switching captured roughly one uniquely barcoded TCR beta cDNA molecule for every two T cells. To track age-related changes in TCR beta repertoire diversity, the study relied on deep sequencing normalized with unique cDNA molecular identifiers. The donors were split into four age groups: young (average around 15 years), middle-aged (39), aged (more than 60) and long-lived (about 74). Donors of different ages were randomly distributed across sequencing lanes to avoid experimental bias. For two donors (one aged 18 to 29 and one aged 80 or older), the study analyzed two additional independent replicas of 1 million unique cDNA reads from the same blood draw.

Here is what the overall study found, with its caveats: A strong correlation was found between observed TCR beta diversity and the percentage of naive T cells measured by flow cytometry. Observed TCR beta diversity per million T cells fell roughly linearly with age, and a significant reduction was already apparent by age about 38. Because donor CMV infection status was unknown, age-related changes in expanded clonotypes were potentially confounded. Estimates of total diversity based on one million sequenced T cells were regarded as lower bounds and as underestimates. Conclusive comparison of naive and antigen-experienced compartments was prevented by the profiling of bulk unsorted PBMCs. Compared with the aged group, more naive CD4+ T cells, fewer expanded clones and increased TCR diversity were shown by the long-lived group, suggesting age selection.

The roughly 39 donors, aged about 6 to 95 years, were systemically healthy Caucasian individuals from Russia. Each donor gave about 11 milliliters of peripheral blood, drawn into EDTA-treated Vacutainer tubes. Ficoll-Paque density-gradient centrifugation was used to isolate PBMCs, with at least 6 million per sample. Trizol reagent was used to extract total RNA from PBMCs, with at least 5.5 micrograms per sample. For every donor, flow cytometry on a PBMC aliquot measured the percentage of naive CD45RAhigh/CD27high T cells. Points on this clonotype: Its recognized antigen is unknown. It has no much larger one-base neighbor in the sample; base qualities were not kept.

From the cysteine through the phenylalanine, the CDR3 covers 14 amino acids. Only CDR3 DNA is held: 42 bases, read in frame from base 1. A distance of 16 bases separates the germline ends of V and J, which lose 3 bases and 5 bases respectively. The CDR1 and CDR2 encoded by the germline V gene (reference sequence) are DFQATT and SNEGSKA. Library construction relied on 5' RACE. Sequencing used an Illumina HiSeq 2500. A second PCR of about 7 to 12 cycles was run with a J-beta primer mix and a sample-barcoded 5' primer. A template-switch 5' adaptor carrying 12 random nucleotides introduced a unique molecular identifier onto each TCR beta cDNA molecule. Each sample yielded at least 2.5 million CDR3-containing paired-end reads. All of the RNA was converted into first-strand cDNA using the Mint cDNA synthesis kit, with a TRBC-specific oligonucleotide serving as the primer. All cDNA was treated with uracil-DNA glycosylase and then went through a first 18-cycle PCR with the universal primers M1SS and BC2_uni_R. From the authors' description of their analysis: For normalization, 1 million high-quality reads were randomly selected from each sample, with every read carrying a distinct molecular identifier. Reads sharing molecular identifiers were discarded rather than binned into consensus sequences. MiTCR, run with a Q25 quality threshold and the strictest error-elimination algorithm, handled CDR3 identification, clonotype clustering and error correction. A nonparametric unseen species model using Euler transformation provided a lower-bound estimate of total TCR beta diversity. TCRdb handled the public reads itself, with Q25 trimming in fastp and clone calling in MiXCR, and kept productive beta chains. Rows with a matching CDR3 protein are joined into one entry that keeps the most common DNA and genes. It is TCRdb's table, rather than the study itself, that gives the V and J calls and clone size. Present in this sample are roughly 1,500,000 distinct CDR3 sequences, around two fifths of which were seen just once. The top ten clonotypes cover around 8% of the sample.

The receptor was derived from a woman between 18 and 29 years old in good health. Recombination linked TRBV20-1 to TRBJ1-2, with a weak D call of TRBD1 (5 bases match). The material sequenced was blood. The CDR3 is CSARVGSQGYGYTF. Here is the DNA: TGCAGTGCTAGGGTAGGGTCGCAGGGATATGGCTACACCTTC.